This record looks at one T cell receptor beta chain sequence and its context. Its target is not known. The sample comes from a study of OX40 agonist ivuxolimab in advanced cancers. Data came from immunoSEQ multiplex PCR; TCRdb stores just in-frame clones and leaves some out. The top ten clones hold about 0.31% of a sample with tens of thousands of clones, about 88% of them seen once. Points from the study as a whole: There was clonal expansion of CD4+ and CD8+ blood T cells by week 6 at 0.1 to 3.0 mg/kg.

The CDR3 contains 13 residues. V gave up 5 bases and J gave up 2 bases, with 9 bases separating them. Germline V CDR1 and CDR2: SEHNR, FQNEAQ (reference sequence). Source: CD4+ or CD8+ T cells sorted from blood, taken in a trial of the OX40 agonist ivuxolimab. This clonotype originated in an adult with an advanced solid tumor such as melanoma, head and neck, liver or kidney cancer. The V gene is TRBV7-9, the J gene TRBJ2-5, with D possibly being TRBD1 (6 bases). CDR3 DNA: TGTGCCAGCAGCCTGGACAGTCAAGAGACCCAGTACTTC. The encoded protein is CASSLDSQETQYF.